This TCR beta chain appears in the sequencing data of a study of beta chain features in type 1 diabetes. Study-level results: VDJ junctions sequenced from type 1 diabetes patients showed fewer insertions and more deletions. PCR might show a preference for shorter templates, equally across patients and controls. Researchers reported that naive, central memory and Treg TCRB repertoires appeared more similar in patients than in healthy donors. cDNA sequencing could over-represent cells with high TCR expression. There was a moderate but significant shortening of TCRB CDR3s in all four CD4+ subsets of Type 1 diabetes patients.

Worth noting for this clone: As yet, its antigen is unknown.

Every isolated RNA sample was fully reverse transcribed, so sequencing captured expressed TCRB transcripts. Generated by immunoSEQ multiplex PCR, the TCRdb table keeps only in-frame clones and is missing some. The table records roughly 250,000 clones, 20% of them present only once. The CDR3 is 16 amino acids. Germline CDR1 and CDR2: SEHNR and FQNEAQ (reference sequence). Sequencing input: naive CD4+ T cells from blood. The chain uses TRBV7-9 and TRBJ2-5; TRBD1 matches 9 bases. Judging by the DNA end, TRBJ2-7 fits better; the J call may be wrong. The TCR sequence derives from a woman aged 40 to 50 with type 1 diabetes. The CDR3 protein is CASSLIRDRAPYEQYF. The CDR3 coding sequence is TGTGCCAGCAGCTTGATTAGGGACAGGGCGCCCTACGAGCAGTACTTC.